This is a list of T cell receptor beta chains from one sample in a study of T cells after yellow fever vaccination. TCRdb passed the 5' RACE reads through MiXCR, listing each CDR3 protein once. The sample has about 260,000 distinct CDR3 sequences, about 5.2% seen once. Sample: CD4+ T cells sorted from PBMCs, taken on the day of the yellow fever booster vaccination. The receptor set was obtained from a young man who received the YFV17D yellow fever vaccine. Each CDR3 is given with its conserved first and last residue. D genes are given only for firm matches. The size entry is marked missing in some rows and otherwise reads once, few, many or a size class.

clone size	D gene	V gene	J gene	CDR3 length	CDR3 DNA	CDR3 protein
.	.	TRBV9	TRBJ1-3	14	TGTGCCAGCAACTACGGTTCCGATGGAAACACCATATATTTT	CASNYGSDGNTIYF
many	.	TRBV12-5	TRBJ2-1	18	TGTGCTAGTGGCCCGCCCCGGGGGAAGGGGTTCTCCTACAATGAGCAGTTCTTC	CASGPPRGKGFSYNEQFF
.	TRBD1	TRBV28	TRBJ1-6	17	TGTGCCAGCAGTTTATGGGGCAGGGGGTATTCCCCTACACCCCTCCACTTT	CASSLWGRGYSPTPLHF
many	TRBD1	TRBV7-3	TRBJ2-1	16	TGTGCCAGCAGCCCGGGGACAGCTACGTTTTTCAATGAGCAGTTCTTC	CASSPGTATFFNEQFF
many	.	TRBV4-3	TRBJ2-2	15	TGCGCCAGCAGCCTCGGCTACCCGAACACCGGGGAGCTGTTTTTT	CASSLGYPNTGELFF
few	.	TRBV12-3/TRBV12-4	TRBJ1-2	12	TGTGCCACACAGGGACGAAACTATGGCTACACCTTC	CATQGRNYGYTF
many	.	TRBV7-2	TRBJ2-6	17	TGTGCCAGCCTGCGGGGCACGACTCCCTCTGGGGCCAACGTCCTGACTTTC	CASLRGTTPSGANVLTF
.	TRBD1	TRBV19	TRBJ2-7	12	TGTGCCAGTAGTGCGACAGGGTTCGAGCAGTACTTC	CASSATGFEQYF
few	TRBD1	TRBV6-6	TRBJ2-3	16	TGTGCCAGCAGTTCCCCGAACAGGGGGCGCGAGGATACGCAGTATTTT	CASSSPNRGREDTQYF
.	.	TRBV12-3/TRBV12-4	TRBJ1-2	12	TGTGCCAGCAGTTTCAGATACTATGGCTACACCTTC	CASSFRYYGYTF